This T cell receptor (beta chain) was recovered during a study of shared clonotypes between healthy human individuals. Study-wide points: Sharing across four donors was highest in naive CD4 (around 5%) and lowest in memory CD8 (0.4%). Relative to their counterparts shared across all four donors, non-shared clonotypes exhibited diminished generation probabilities. Among the subsets, naive ones generally showed larger estimated richness than memory ones.

Profiled with immunoSEQ multiplex PCR; TCRdb holds only in-frame clones, not every one. The sample records 2 million to 2.5 million clones, approximately 96% being singletons. As concerns this clone: Its antigen is not identified.

In the CD4+ fraction, cells were divided into CD45RA+ naive and CD45RA-negative memory subsets. Trimming stripped 1 base from V and 7 bases from J, with 11 bases between. This CDR3 contains 13 residues. Germline V lookup: CDR1 SEHNR, CDR2 FQNEAQ (reference sequence). Sequenced input: naive CD4+ T cells sorted from blood. The subset: CD45RA+ positively selected. The chain links TRBV7-9 to TRBJ2-7, with D unclear. This clonotype was sampled from a man aged 18-30 years in good health. The DNA for the CDR3 is TGTGCCAGCAGCTTAGTCTCTAACGGGGAGCAGTACTTC. It is translated as CASSLVSNGEQYF.